This passage covers 2 T cell receptor beta chains from one sample sequenced in a study of T cell repertoires in cytomegalovirus infection (dated by TCRdb to between 2018 and 2021). Their cognate antigens are unknown. The reads were generated on an Illumina HiSeq 1500. TCRdb ran its own pipeline on the public reads, namely fastp trimming at Q25 and MiXCR clone calling, and kept in-frame beta chains. Rows with one shared CDR3 protein collapse into an entry with the most common genes and DNA. The sample includes 100,000 to 150,000 distinct CDR3 sequences, with roughly 25% observed a single time. The ten largest clones add up to 34% of the sample. The specimen was PBMCs, sequenced either directly or after in vitro stimulation (not recorded which). Every receptor here comes from a human donor in good health (CMV status not recorded). Some clones in this sample may be carry-over from other donors' samples.

This clonotype came up many times. CDR3 nucleotides: TGTGCCAGCAGCCTTGGACAGGGTGGGAATGAGCAGTTCTTC. Translating gives CASSLGQGGNEQFF. The chain is built from TRBV7-3 and TRBJ2-1; 8 bases are shared with TRBD1. Germline lookup yields CDR1 SGHTA and CDR2 FQGTGA. The V segment lost 5 bases and the J segment 7 bases; nucleotides outside the gene matches: 7. CDR3 size: 14 residues.

This clonotype was seen only a few times. CDR3 DNA sequence: TGTGCCAGCAGTCCCGGGGCACTAGCAGGCATCGGGGAGCTGTTTTTT. It yields the protein CASSPGALAGIGELFF. The chain is built from TRBV7-3 and TRBJ2-2; D perhaps matches TRBD2 (6 bases). CDR1 and CDR2 (germline): SGHTA, FQGTGA. This CDR3 comprises 16 residues. With 6 bases removed from V and 7 bases from J, the gap between germline ends came to 21 bases.